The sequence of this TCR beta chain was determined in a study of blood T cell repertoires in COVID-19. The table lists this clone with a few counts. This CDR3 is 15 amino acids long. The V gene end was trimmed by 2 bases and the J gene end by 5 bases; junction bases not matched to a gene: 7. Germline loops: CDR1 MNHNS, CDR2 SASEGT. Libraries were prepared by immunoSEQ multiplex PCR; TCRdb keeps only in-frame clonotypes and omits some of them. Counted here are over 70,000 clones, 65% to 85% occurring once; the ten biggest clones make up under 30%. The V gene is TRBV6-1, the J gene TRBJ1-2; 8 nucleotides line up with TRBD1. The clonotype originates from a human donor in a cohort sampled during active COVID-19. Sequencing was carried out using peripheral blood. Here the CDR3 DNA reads TGTGCCAGCAGTGAATTCGGACAGGGCCCTTATGGCTACACCTTC. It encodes CASSEFGQGPYGYTF.